Presented here are 29 T cell receptor beta chains from one specimen sequenced in a study of beta chain features in type 1 diabetes. Their target antigens are unknown. The investigators reverse transcribed all of the isolated RNA, so they sequenced expressed TCRB transcripts. Using immunoSEQ multiplex PCR, the repertoire was profiled, and TCRdb retains in-frame clones only, with some absent. The sample contains hundreds of thousands of clones, roughly an eighth of which appear only once. Study results and caveats: Moderately but significantly shorter TCRB CDR3s were found in Type 1 diabetes patients in all four CD4+ subsets.

The sample comprised naive CD4+ T cells from blood. All receptors derive from a man between 18 and 29 years old with type 1 diabetes.

This clone was seen more than once but under ten times. Other DNA variants within this sample encode the same CDR3. V and J are TRBV28 and TRBJ1-2, with D possibly matching TRBD1 (5 bases). V gave up 3 bases and J gave up 4 bases, with 6 bases separating them. Germline loops: CDR1 MDHEN, CDR2 SYDVKM. The CDR3 extends over 12 amino acids. The CDR3 spells CASSLQGYGYTF. CDR3 DNA sequence: TGTGCCAGCAGTTTGCAGGGCTATGGCTACACCTTC.

This clone showed up just a few times. The chain uses TRBV2 and TRBJ1-1; D remains ambiguous. Germline CDR1 and CDR2: SNHLY and FYNNEI. The CDR3 runs to 13 residues. With 7 bases removed from V and 4 bases from J, the gap between germline ends came to 13 bases. CDR3 amino acids: CASKEGSVTEAFF. The DNA of the CDR3 is TGTGCCAGCAAGGAGGGTTCGGTCACTGAAGCTTTCTTT.

This clone was counted many times. At the DNA level, this CDR3 is encoded by other sequences in the same sample as well. V and J are TRBV9 and TRBJ2-1; TRBD1 or TRBD2 may be the D gene (5 bases each). This CDR3 contains 15 residues. The germline V gene encodes CDR1 SGDLS and CDR2 YYNGEE. V lost 0 bases and J lost 0, with 7 bases in between. CDR3: CASSVGGGSYNEQFF. The CDR3, as DNA: TGTGCCAGCAGCGTAGGTGGGGGCTCCTACAATGAGCAGTTCTTC.

This chain uses TRBV7-9 with TRBJ2-3, with 7 bases matching TRBD1. V lost 0 bases to trimming and J lost 0 bases; unmatched junction nucleotides: 3. Germline loops: CDR1 SEHNR, CDR2 FQNEAQ (reference sequence). The CDR3 runs 16 residues. In nucleotides, the CDR3 is TGTGCCAGCAGCTTAGCGGGGACAGTGAGCACAGATACGCAGTATTTT. Translation gives CASSLAGTVSTDTQYF. Together with reference TRBV7-9 and TRBJ2-3, the CDR3 gives the full variable domain: DTGVSQNPRHKITKRGQNVTFRCDPISEHNRLYWYRQTLGQGPEFLTYFQNEAQLEKSRLLSDRFSAERPKGSFSTLEIQRTEQGDSAMYLCASSLAGTVSTDTQYFGPGTRLTVL.

This clone has a handful of counts. The CDR3 spells CASSLGQLPRETQYF. In DNA, the CDR3 is TGCGCCAGCAGCCTCGGACAACTCCCGAGGGAGACCCAGTACTTC. The chain carries TRBV5-1 and TRBJ2-5; TRBD1 is a possible D gene (5 bases). CDR3 length: 15 residues. The germline V and J ends were trimmed by 4 bases and 5 bases, with 18 bases remaining between them. Germline values: CDR1 SGHRS, CDR2 YFSETQ. The full variable domain, completed using reference TRBV5-1 and TRBJ2-5, is KAGVTQTPRYLIKTRGQQVTLSCSPISGHRSVSWYQQTPGQGLQFLFEYFSETQRNKGNFPGRFSGRQFSNSRSEMNVSTLELGDSALYLCASSLGQLPRETQYFGPGTRLLVL.

Regarding this clone: A junction boundary mismatches the germline segment, possibly from a read error. This rearrangement joins TRBV5-1 to TRBJ2-7; D might be TRBD1 (5 bases). Germline assignment: CDR1 SGHRS and CDR2 YFSETQ. This CDR3 has 13 residues. CDR3 residues: CASYRQGSSEQYF. CDR3 sequence (DNA): TGCGCCAGCTACCGGCAGGGATCCTCCGAGCAGTACTTC.

This rearrangement joins TRBV19 to TRBJ1-2; D perhaps matches TRBD1 (5 bases). The V gene lost 4 bases and the J gene lost 6 bases, with 12 bases spanning the gap. The germline CDR1 and CDR2 sequences are LNHDA and SQIVND (reference sequence). There are 13 residues in the CDR3. CDR3 region: CASSTQGGNGYTF. In DNA form, the CDR3 reads TGTGCCAGTAGTACGCAGGGCGGCAATGGCTACACCTTC.

This sequence joins TRBV7-9 and TRBJ1-2; D unclear. The V end was cut by 5 bases, the J end by 5 bases, with 18 bases between. The length of the CDR3 is 15 residues. CDR1 is SEHNR and CDR2 is FQNEAQ in the germline V gene (reference sequence). The CDR3 nucleotides are TGTGCCAGCAGCCAACCTGGTGGCAGCGATTATGGCTACACCTTC. It translates to CASSQPGGSDYGYTF.

The rearrangement joins TRBV18 to TRBJ2-2; TRBD1 is a possible D gene (6 bases). The germline V and J ends were trimmed by 4 bases and 0 bases, with 9 bases remaining between them. The CDR3 contains 15 residues. Germline assignment: CDR1 KGHSH and CDR2 LQKENI. The CDR3 region is CASSLRGTNTGELFF. The CDR3 coding sequence is TGTGCCAGCTCACTTAGGGGGACGAACACCGGGGAGCTGTTTTTT.

The gene calls are TRBV29-1 and TRBJ2-3; tentative D call: TRBD2 (6 bases). CDR3 length equals 13 residues. The germline V and J ends were trimmed by 3 bases and 6 bases, with 13 bases remaining between them. Per the germline V gene, CDR1 is SQVTM and CDR2 is ANQGSEA. The CDR3 loop is CSVDWRGDDTQYF. The CDR3 nucleotides read TGCAGCGTTGACTGGCGGGGTGACGATACGCAGTATTTT.

This clone was seen a few times. This sequence joins TRBV15 and TRBJ2-7; 7 bases match TRBD1. V lost 0 bases and J lost 5; bases outside the gene matches: 7. The CDR3 contains 15 residues. Germline V gene sequence: CDR1 LNHNV, CDR2 YYDKDF (reference sequence). The CDR3 DNA reads TGTGCCACCAGCAGAGATGGGGGAACAGGGGACGAGCAGTACTTC. Translating gives CATSRDGGTGDEQYF.

This clone was counted between two and nine times. Distinct nucleotide sequences in the sample also encode this CDR3. The chain combines TRBV2 with TRBJ2-2, with TRBD1 matching over 7 bases. The CDR3 contains 15 residues. Germline CDR1 is SNHLY and CDR2 is FYNNEI. V was clipped by 6 bases and J by 0 bases; unmatched bases: 4. CDR3 region: CASRSGTANTGELFF. CDR3 coding DNA: TGTGCCAGCAGATCCGGGACAGCGAACACCGGGGAGCTGTTTTTT.

This clone occurred a few times. The V gene is TRBV20-1, the J gene TRBJ1-2; D is ambiguous. The V and J ends lost 0 bases and 5 bases respectively, with 4 bases between them. CDR1 is DFQATT, CDR2 SNEGSKA, per germline (reference sequence). The CDR3 has 11 residues. The DNA of the CDR3 is TGCAGTGCTAGAGATCTGTATGGCTACACCTTC. It yields the protein CSARDLYGYTF.

Points on this clone: The sample contains more than one DNA sequence encoding this CDR3. This chain uses TRBV7-9 with TRBJ1-5, with TRBD1 matching 8 bases. Per germline, CDR1 SEHNR and CDR2 FQNEAQ (reference sequence). The CDR3 loop spans 14 amino acids. V trimming: 5 bases; J trimming: 2 bases; junction bases outside the gene matches: 2. The CDR3 DNA sequence: TGTGCCAGCAGCCTGACAGGGGGCAATCAGCCCCAGCATTTT. Protein: CASSLTGGNQPQHF. Together with reference TRBV7-9 and TRBJ1-5, the CDR3 gives the full variable domain: DTGVSQNPRHKITKRGQNVTFRCDPISEHNRLYWYRQTLGQGPEFLTYFQNEAQLEKSRLLSDRFSAERPKGSFSTLEIQRTEQGDSAMYLCASSLTGGNQPQHFGDGTRLSIL.

Details on this clone: This sample includes further DNA sequences coding for the same CDR3. The chain recombines TRBV18 with TRBJ2-6, with D perhaps TRBD1 (5 bases). Trimming left V 4 bases short and J 2 bases short, with 6 bases between. This CDR3 is 14 amino acids long. CDR1 is KGHSH, CDR2 LQKENI, per germline. Written as DNA, the CDR3 is TGTGCCAGCTCACAAGGGGCTGGGGCCAACGTCCTGACTTTC. This encodes CASSQGAGANVLTF.

This chain connects TRBV4-1 to TRBJ2-2; maybe TRBD2 (5 bases). CDR3 length: 14 amino acids. Germline CDR1 and CDR2: MGHRA and YSYEKL. Trimming pared 0 bases from V and 8 bases from J, leaving 10 bases between. This CDR3 reads CASSQEGSAGELFF. The CDR3, as DNA: TGCGCCAGCAGCCAAGAAGGGAGTGCGGGGGAGCTGTTTTTT.

This clone was counted between two and nine times. The rearrangement uses TRBV7-7 and TRBJ2-1; unclear D gene. Between the trimmed V and J ends, which lost 1 base and 5 bases, there was a span of 6 bases. The germline V gene encodes CDR1 SSHAT and CDR2 FNYEAQ (reference sequence). The CDR3 contains 13 residues. DNA of the CDR3: TGTGCCAGCAGCTTAGGACTTGACAATGAGCAGTTCTTC. Translating gives CASSLGLDNEQFF.

The chain recombines TRBV5-6 with TRBJ2-5, with D possibly being TRBD1 or TRBD2 (5 bases each). V was cut by 3 bases and J by 5 bases, with 14 bases left in between. Germline V CDR1 and CDR2: SGHDT, YYEEEE. The CDR3 consists of 14 residues. The CDR3 bases are TGTGCCAGCAGCTGGACCTGGGGGAAGGAGACCCAGTACTTC. Residues: CASSWTWGKETQYF.

There are a few counts of this clone. The rearrangement links TRBV5-1 to TRBJ2-7, with 8 bases that match TRBD1. Germline V gene sequence: CDR1 SGHRS, CDR2 YFSETQ. J gave up 3 bases and V 3 bases, and 8 bases lay outside the gene matches. CDR3 length equals 15 residues. In DNA form, the CDR3 reads TGCGCCAGCAGCTCACGGACAGGGTTGAGCTACGAGCAGTACTTC. Translating gives CASSSRTGLSYEQYF.

The chain uses TRBV18 and TRBJ1-5; a possible D gene is TRBD1 (5 bases). This CDR3 contains 13 residues. V lost 3 bases to trimming and J lost 3 bases, with 6 bases between them. Germline V CDR1 and CDR2: KGHSH, LQKENI. DNA for the CDR3: TGTGCCAGCTCACCTGGGACCAATCAGCCCCAGCATTTT. It encodes CASSPGTNQPQHF.

As for this clone: Other DNA variants within this sample encode the same CDR3. CDR3: CASSLSTYTEAFF. CDR3 bases: TGTGCCAGCAGTTTATCAACCTACACTGAAGCTTTCTTT. The chain recombines TRBV6-5 with TRBJ1-1; D not resolved. The germline V gene encodes CDR1 MNHEY and CDR2 SVGAGI. V was clipped by 4 bases and J by 3 bases, with 9 bases between them. CDR3 size: 13 residues.

The rearrangement joins TRBV30 to TRBJ1-2; possible D gene TRBD1, 5 bases. Germline V gives CDR1 GTSNPN, CDR2 SVGIG (reference sequence). Trimming shortened V by 0 bases and J by 6 bases, and 11 bases separated the two germline ends. This CDR3 is built from 13 residues. The CDR3 coding sequence is TGTGCCTGGAGTGTTACGGGGGTCGATGGCTACACCTTC. Amino acid sequence: CAWSVTGVDGYTF.

In its sample, this clone was seen a few times. The V gene is TRBV7-9, the J gene TRBJ2-7; D remains ambiguous. Germline V gene lookup returns CDR1 SEHNR and CDR2 FQNEAQ (reference sequence). Trimming pared 4 bases from V and 5 bases from J, leaving 15 bases between. The CDR3 runs 14 residues. The CDR3 sequence is CASSSPRESHEQYF. CDR3 coding DNA: TGTGCCAGCAGCTCCCCAAGGGAATCCCACGAGCAGTACTTC.

The chain couples TRBV6-1 to TRBJ2-1; 7 bases agree with TRBD2. This CDR3 is 13 amino acids long. Germline loops: CDR1 MNHNS, CDR2 SASEGT. V lost 7 bases to trimming and J lost 6 bases; unmatched junction nucleotides: 6. In DNA form, the CDR3 reads TGTGCCAGCACTATCAGGGAGGGCAATGAGCAGTTCTTC. Its translation is CASTIREGNEQFF.

V gene TRBV7-2 combines with J gene TRBJ2-5; possibly TRBD1 or TRBD2 for D (5 bases each). The CDR3 consists of 16 residues. The germline CDR1 and CDR2 sequences are SGHTA and FQGNSA. V lost 1 base, J lost 5 bases, and 17 bases lay in between. CDR3 in amino acids: CASSLGSMGEGETQYF. The CDR3 DNA reads TGTGCCAGCAGCTTAGGTTCAATGGGGGAAGGGGAGACCCAGTACTTC.

This clone was seen only a few times. J is TRBJ2-3 and V is TRBV7-8; 7 positions match TRBD1. This CDR3 spans 17 amino acids. Germline CDR1 reads SGHVS; CDR2 reads FQNEAQ. Trimming removed 4 bases from V and 0 bases from J; junction bases left unmatched: 10. CDR3 region: CASSSQRQGLSTDTQYF. The CDR3 DNA reads as TGTGCCAGCAGCTCGCAAAGACAGGGTCTGAGCACAGATACGCAGTATTTT.

This clone came up a few times. The chain has TRBV5-1 and TRBJ1-1, with a possible D match to TRBD1 (5 bases). The germline gives CDR1 SGHRS, CDR2 YFSETQ. The V end lost 0 bases, the J end lost 5 bases, and 17 bases lay between the germline ends. The CDR3 covers 16 residues. DNA for the CDR3: TGCGCCAGCAGCTTGGCCGGTCGGCCAGGGAGTACTGAAGCTTTCTTT. This gives the protein CASSLAGRPGSTEAFF.

This clone was picked up a small number of times. V usage is TRBV28 and J usage is TRBJ2-5, with a tentative D call TRBD2 (7 bases). CDR3 length: 14 amino acids. Trimming stripped 4 bases from V and 2 bases from J, with 11 bases between. In germline, CDR1 is MDHEN, CDR2 SYDVKM. CDR3 residues: CASSSRGGQETQYF. The CDR3 DNA is TGTGCCAGCAGTTCCAGGGGAGGGCAAGAGACCCAGTACTTC.

This clone was seen a few times. The chain has TRBV9 and TRBJ2-7; the D is unclear. Germline assignment: CDR1 SGDLS and CDR2 YYNGEE. This CDR3 comprises 14 residues. V was trimmed by 0 bases and J by 2 bases, leaving 9 bases between them. The CDR3 spells CASSVVGEPYEQYF. CDR3 DNA sequence: TGTGCCAGCAGCGTAGTTGGGGAACCCTACGAGCAGTACTTC.